The 21 T cell receptor beta chains listed next were all sequenced from one sample in a study of control samples from healthy donors and cancer patients. Clones were read by immunoSEQ multiplex PCR, and TCRdb kept only the in-frame ones, dropping some. The table has approximately 65,000 clones, roughly 90% seen once; the top ten hold approximately 18%. Sequenced input: PBMCs. These receptor sequences come from a man aged 60 to 75 with lung cancer.

This sequence joins TRBV27 and TRBJ1-1, with D possibly matching TRBD1 (6 bases). Germline-derived CDR1 and CDR2 are MNHEY and SMNVEV (reference sequence). The CDR3 contains 16 residues. The V and J ends lost 2 bases and 0 bases respectively, with 13 bases between them. The CDR3 DNA sequence: TGTGCCAGCAGTTTAAGGGGGACCGGCATGAACACTGAAGCTTTCTTT. This encodes CASSLRGTGMNTEAFF.

The chain carries TRBV10-3 and TRBJ2-2, with D perhaps TRBD1 or TRBD2 (6 bases each). With 3 bases removed from V and 1 base from J, the gap between germline ends came to 12 bases. In germline, CDR1 is ENHRY, CDR2 SYGVKD. The CDR3 runs 16 residues. CDR3 sequence: CAISEFGGRNTGELFF. CDR3 coding DNA: TGTGCCATCAGTGAATTTGGGGGGCGGAACACCGGGGAGCTGTTTTTT.

The rearrangement uses TRBV4-2 and TRBJ1-2; D is unclear. The ends were cut back, 0 bases at V and 4 bases at J, with 15 bases in the middle. This CDR3 is 16 amino acids long. From germline, CDR1 is LGHNA and CDR2 YNFKEQ. CDR3 nucleotides: TGTGCCAGCAGCCAAGATCTCGGTCCCAGCCGCTATGGCTACACCTTC. Translation gives CASSQDLGPSRYGYTF.

The V and J genes are TRBV7-9 and TRBJ1-1; D is unresolved. The CDR3 has 14 amino acids. V was trimmed by 1 base and J by 1 base, leaving 7 bases between them. The V gene's germline CDR1 is SEHNR and CDR2 FQNEAQ (reference sequence). Here the CDR3 DNA reads TGTGCCAGCAGCTTAGTCTACGAGAACACTGAAGCTTTCTTT. It yields the protein CASSLVYENTEAFF.

This clone was detected only once. This chain uses TRBV5-6 with TRBJ2-7, with D possibly matching TRBD1 (5 bases). Trimming stripped 0 bases from V and 4 bases from J, with 11 bases between. Germline CDR1 SGHDT, CDR2 YYEEEE. The length of the CDR3 is 14 residues. CDR3 nucleotides: TGTGCCAGCAGCTTGGGTCAGGGAATGTACGAGCAGTACTTC. Amino acid sequence: CASSLGQGMYEQYF.

This sequence joins TRBV7-9 and TRBJ2-3; possible D gene TRBD1, 6 bases. The CDR3 totals 13 residues. Trimming pared 5 bases from V and 9 bases from J, leaving 15 bases between. Germline V lookup: CDR1 SEHNR, CDR2 FQNEAQ (reference sequence). CDR3 sequence: CASSKGGRETQYF. The CDR3 DNA follows: TGTGCCAGCAGCAAAGGGGGTCGGGAAACGCAGTATTTT.

The V gene is TRBV6-6, the J gene TRBJ1-1; tentative D call: TRBD1 (6 bases). Germline V CDR1 and CDR2: MNHNY, SVGAGI (reference sequence). The CDR3 consists of 14 residues. V was trimmed by 10 bases and J by 2 bases, leaving 17 bases between them. The DNA for the CDR3 is TGTGCCACCAGACCTCAGGGGCTTAACACTGAAGCTTTCTTT. This translates into CATRPQGLNTEAFF.

The chain carries TRBV30 and TRBJ1-3; D remains unclear. Germline values: CDR1 GTSNPN, CDR2 SVGIG (reference sequence). CDR3 length equals 17 residues. V shed 1 base and J shed 0 bases, with 16 bases lying between them. The CDR3 DNA reads TGTGCCTGGAGTGCGGAATGGGGAGTCGACTCTGGAAACACCATATATTTT. This encodes CAWSAEWGVDSGNTIYF. The complete variable domain, with remaining parts taken from reference TRBV30 and TRBJ1-3, reads SQTIHQWPATLVQPVGSPLSLECTVEGTSNPNLYWYRQAAGRGLQLLFYSVGIGQISSEVPQNLSASRPQDRQFILSSKKLLLSDSGFYLCAWSAEWGVDSGNTIYFGEGSWLTVV.

The genes are TRBV5-5 and TRBJ1-6; TRBD1 aligns across 7 bases. Unmatched junction bases numbered 8, after V lost 4 bases and J lost 10 bases. Germline loops: CDR1 SGHKS, CDR2 YYEKEE (reference sequence). CDR3 length equals 14 residues. CDR3 sequence (DNA): TGTGCCAGCAGCCCCCGACAGGGCGGCTCACCCCTCCACTTT. Translating gives CASSPRQGGSPLHF. The full variable domain, with the rest looked up from reference TRBV5-5 and TRBJ1-6, is DAGVTQSPTHLIKTRGQQVTLRCSPISGHKSVSWYQQVLGQGPQFIFQYYEKEERGRGNFPDRFSARQFPNYSSELNVNALLLGDSALYLCASSPRQGGSPLHFGNGTRLTVT.

V is TRBV30 and J is TRBJ1-4; 8 bases map to TRBD1. The germline V gene has CDR1 GTSNPN and CDR2 SVGIG (reference sequence). The CDR3 extends over 14 amino acids. V was pared by 3 bases and J by 10 bases, with 10 bases of the junction left unmatched. CDR3 DNA sequence: TGTGCCTGGAGAACCCCGGGACAGGTGGTAAAACTGTTTTTT. Its translation is CAWRTPGQVVKLFF.

The rearrangement joins TRBV5-8 to TRBJ2-1, with D possibly called TRBD1 or TRBD2 (5 bases each). Germline CDR1 is SGHTS and CDR2 is YDEGEE. The V end was cut by 2 bases, the J end by 7 bases, with 10 bases between. This CDR3 comprises 13 residues. For the CDR3, the DNA is TGTGCCAGCAGCTTTGGGGGAAGAAATGAGCAGTTCTTC. Protein sequence: CASSFGGRNEQFF.

V is TRBV6-1 and J is TRBJ2-5; D not certain. CDR3 length equals 15 residues. CDR1 is MNHNS and CDR2 is SASEGT in the germline V gene. V lost 1 base and J 5 bases, leaving 14 bases between the germline ends. The CDR3 coding sequence is TGTGCCAGCAGTGAAGTGGGGTACCGATGGGAGACCCAGTACTTC. This translates into CASSEVGYRWETQYF.

The J gene is TRBJ2-1, the V gene TRBV6-5, with D perhaps assigned TRBD1 or TRBD2 (5 bases each). The CDR3 runs 15 residues. Germline V CDR1 and CDR2: MNHEY, SVGAGI. V lost 6 bases to trimming and J lost 2 bases, with 14 bases between them. The chain's CDR3 is CASSRAGTPYNEQFF. As DNA, the CDR3 is TGTGCCAGCAGCCGAGCCGGGACCCCCTACAATGAGCAGTTCTTC.

This chain links TRBV10-2 with TRBJ2-7; 7 bases agree with TRBD2. This CDR3 region has 15 residues. Germline V lookup: CDR1 WSHSY, CDR2 SAAADI. J gave up 0 bases and V 8 bases, and 10 bases lay outside the gene matches. The DNA for the CDR3 is TGCGCCAGCTCCCAAAGCGGGGCTCTCTCCTACGAGCAGTACGTC. Protein: CASSQSGALSYEQYV.

This sequence joins TRBV5-1 and TRBJ1-2, with D possibly TRBD1 on 5 matching bases. V shed 3 bases and J shed 7 bases, with 10 bases lying between them. In germline, CDR1 is SGHRS, CDR2 YFSETQ. The CDR3 is 12 residues long. The CDR3 protein is CASSWDGAGYTF. CDR3 DNA: TGCGCCAGCAGCTGGGACGGGGCTGGCTACACCTTC.

The chain carries TRBV9 and TRBJ2-3, with TRBD2 identical over 10 bases. The CDR3 is made up of 19 amino acids. V dropped 0 bases and J dropped 2; count of bases not matched to a gene: 12. Germline V gene sequence: CDR1 SGDLS, CDR2 YYNGEE. CDR3 protein: CASSVVSLASGGLTDTQYF. The CDR3 coding sequence is TGTGCCAGCAGCGTAGTATCACTGGCTAGCGGGGGACTCACAGATACGCAGTATTTT.

The genes are TRBV18 and TRBJ2-2, with TRBD1 as a possible D gene (6 bases). V lost 3 bases and J lost 5, with 16 bases in between. The CDR3 has 16 residues. Germline loops: CDR1 KGHSH, CDR2 LQKENI. The CDR3 sequence: CASSPLATGGTGELFF. The CDR3 bases are TGTGCCAGCTCACCGCTTGCGACAGGTGGTACCGGGGAGCTGTTTTTT. The full variable domain, in which reference TRBV18 and TRBJ2-2 provide the parts outside the CDR3, is NAGVMQNPRHLVRRRGQEARLRCSPMKGHSHVYWYRQLPEEGLKFMVYLQKENIIDESGMPKERFSAEFPKEGPSILRIQQVVRGDSAAYFCASSPLATGGTGELFFGEGSRLTVL.

The rearrangement uses TRBV7-8 and TRBJ2-5, with D maybe TRBD2 (6 bases). V lost 5 bases, J lost 4 bases, and 14 bases lay in between. Germline V gene lookup returns CDR1 SGHVS and CDR2 FQNEAQ. The length of the CDR3 is 14 residues. The CDR3 is CASSPRLGRETQYF. The DNA of the CDR3 is TGTGCCAGCAGCCCCAGACTAGGAAGAGAGACCCAGTACTTC.

In DNA form, the CDR3 reads TGTGCCTGGAGTGTAGGGGGCCTTGGCGATGAGCAGTTCTTC. Amino acid sequence: CAWSVGGLGDEQFF. The gene calls are TRBV30 and TRBJ2-1, with 7 positions matching TRBD1. Unmatched junction bases numbered 7, after V lost 0 bases and J lost 8 bases. Germline lookup yields CDR1 GTSNPN and CDR2 SVGIG (reference sequence). The CDR3 spans 14 residues.

This chain uses TRBV2 with TRBJ2-7; D gene unclear. Germline V gives CDR1 SNHLY, CDR2 FYNNEI. The CDR3 is made up of 11 amino acids. V lost 4 bases and J 2 bases, leaving 3 bases between the germline ends. Here the CDR3 DNA reads TGTGCCAGCAGTGGCGCCTACGAGCAGTACTTC. Translating gives CASSGAYEQYF.

There are a few counts of this clone. The chain uses TRBV7-6 and TRBJ1-5, with D possibly matching TRBD1 (5 bases). V was cut by 1 base and J by 2 bases, with 9 bases left in between. Germline CDR1 and CDR2: SGHVS and FNYEAQ. The CDR3 contains 15 residues. The CDR3: CASSLGVGGNQPQHF. In DNA, the CDR3 is TGTGCCAGCAGCTTAGGGGTGGGGGGCAATCAGCCCCAGCATTTT.